The present T cell receptor beta chain was sequenced within a study of T cells in women clearing cervical HPV infection. Study-level results: Richness plus V gene abundances separated cases from controls with AUC roughly 0.88. Cases carried less TRBV6-7 than controls: about 0.1% versus 0.15%.

Method: immunoSEQ multiplex PCR; TCRdb's copy keeps in-frame clones and lacks some. This table lists about 31,000 clones. With regard to this clone: What it recognizes is unknown. The read falls 3 residues short of the CDR3 end, and the missing part is taken from the germline J gene.

The CDR3 extends over 13 amino acids. Germline V gene lookup returns CDR1 SGHTA and CDR2 FQGNSA. HPV was found by MY09/MY11 PCR and dot-blot genotyping. The sequencing sample was made of blood buffy coat. The rearrangement links TRBV7-2 to TRBJ1-2, with TRBD1 as a possible D gene (6 bases). The source is a woman aged 18 to 75 with a cervical HPV16 infection that either progressed to CIN3+ or cleared (not recorded which). The CDR3 protein is CAVSGGAGYDYTF. CDR3 DNA, as far as it was read: TGTGCCGTTAGCGGGGGGGCCGGTTACGAC.